This section outlines one T cell receptor (beta chain) sequence together with its context. Its antigen is unknown. These data are taken from a study of T cells after posttransplantation cyclophosphamide. Study conclusions and caveats: Tissue-infiltrating T cells from skin or gut overlapped little with blood T cells.

Peripheral blood was collected from the related graft donor on the marrow donation day. Some clones are missing from TCRdb's copy, which holds only in-frame ones; the method was immunoSEQ multiplex PCR. The repertoire holds approximately 22,000 clones, with approximately 76% as singletons. The CDR3 runs to 13 residues. The V end lost 2 bases, the J end lost 8 bases, and 12 bases lay between the germline ends. The germline CDR1 and CDR2 sequences are SEHNR and FQNEAQ (reference sequence). This chain links TRBV7-9 with TRBJ1-1; D is possibly TRBD1 (5 bases). The sequencing sample was made of memory CD4+ T cells sorted from PBMCs. This TCR came from an older woman in good health, CMV-negative, and a related stem cell transplant donor. CDR3 DNA: TGTGCCAGCAGCTTAAATCAGGGAGGAGAAGCTTTCTTT. It translates to CASSLNQGGEAFF. Full variable domain (remainder filled in from reference TRBV7-9 and TRBJ1-1): DTGVSQNPRHKITKRGQNVTFRCDPISEHNRLYWYRQTLGQGPEFLTYFQNEAQLEKSRLLSDRFSAERPKGSFSTLEIQRTEQGDSAMYLCASSLNQGGEAFFGQGTRLTVV.